A selection of T cell receptor beta chains follows, all from one sample in a study of STAT5B mutations in CD4+ large granular lymphocyte leukemia. Method: immunoSEQ multiplex PCR; TCRdb's copy keeps in-frame clones and lacks some. The table includes 30,000 to 35,000 clones, 69% detected once. The sample was CD4+ T cells from blood buffy coats. These receptors all come from a human donor in good health. Each CDR3 is given with its conserved first and last residue. Fields, in order: J gene, D gene, V gene, clone size, CDR3 DNA, CDR3 protein. D genes are given only for firm matches. Not every row has a clone size; where given, it reads once, few, many or a size class.

j_call: TRBJ1-5; d_call: TRBD1; v_call: TRBV7-2; clone_size: .; cdr3_nt: TGTGCCAGCAGCCTACTAGGGACAGGCCTCAATCAGCCCCAGCATTTT; cdr3_aa: CASSLLGTGLNQPQHF
j_call: TRBJ1-5; d_call: TRBD1; v_call: TRBV28; clone_size: .; cdr3_nt: TGTGCCAGCAGTCCCTCCCTTGGGACAGGGGAGAGGAAGCCCCAGCATTTT; cdr3_aa: CASSPSLGTGERKPQHF
j_call: TRBJ1-1; d_call: .; v_call: TRBV6-5; clone_size: .; cdr3_nt: TGTGCCAGCAGGCGGAGGGGTAACACTGAAGCTTTCTTT; cdr3_aa: CASRRRGNTEAFF
j_call: TRBJ2-7; d_call: .; v_call: TRBV19; clone_size: few; cdr3_nt: TGTGCCAGTAGCCCGGACCTATCGCGCTCCTACGAGCAGTACTTC; cdr3_aa: CASSPDLSRSYEQYF
j_call: TRBJ1-2; d_call: TRBD1; v_call: TRBV9; clone_size: medium-sized; cdr3_nt: TGTGCCAGCAGCGTCTCGGACAGGGGGCTATATGGCTACACCTTC; cdr3_aa: CASSVSDRGLYGYTF
j_call: TRBJ1-2; d_call: .; v_call: TRBV5-5; clone_size: .; cdr3_nt: TGTGCCAGCAGCCCCCAATCGAGGGGAATCTATGGCTACACCTTC; cdr3_aa: CASSPQSRGIYGYTF
j_call: TRBJ2-5; d_call: TRBD2; v_call: TRBV12-5; clone_size: .; cdr3_nt: TGTGCTAGTGGTTTGGGGACTAGCGGGGAGGAGACCCAGTACTTC; cdr3_aa: CASGLGTSGEETQYF
j_call: TRBJ2-5; d_call: TRBD2; v_call: TRBV18; clone_size: .; cdr3_nt: TGTGCCAGCTCACCACGGGAGGGTCACGGGGAGACCCAGTACTTC; cdr3_aa: CASSPREGHGETQYF
j_call: TRBJ1-1; d_call: .; v_call: TRBV7-9; clone_size: few; cdr3_nt: TGTGCCAGCAGCTTAAGGACAACGAACACTGAAGCTTTCTTT; cdr3_aa: CASSLRTTNTEAFF
j_call: TRBJ2-3; d_call: .; v_call: TRBV25-1; clone_size: .; cdr3_nt: TGTGCCAGCAGCAGCACAGATACGCAGTATTTT; cdr3_aa: CASSSTDTQYF
j_call: TRBJ1-1; d_call: .; v_call: TRBV6-6; clone_size: .; cdr3_nt: TGTGCCAGCACCGACGGGCACACAGGAACACAGAAGGCTTTCTTT; cdr3_aa: CASTDGHTGTQKAFF
j_call: TRBJ1-1; d_call: .; v_call: TRBV5-1; clone_size: once; cdr3_nt: TGCGCCAGCAGCTTGTATGGCGAGAAGGCTTTCTTT; cdr3_aa: CASSLYGEKAFF
j_call: TRBJ2-5; d_call: .; v_call: TRBV18; clone_size: .; cdr3_nt: TGTGCCAGCTCACCACTTGGGGAGACCCAGTACTTC; cdr3_aa: CASSPLGETQYF
j_call: TRBJ2-1; d_call: TRBD2; v_call: TRBV10-3; clone_size: .; cdr3_nt: TGTGCCATCAGTGTTAGCGGGGGAGACTACAATGAGCAGTTCTTC; cdr3_aa: CAISVSGGDYNEQFF
j_call: TRBJ1-1; d_call: .; v_call: TRBV28; clone_size: few; cdr3_nt: TGTGCCAGCAGTGGACCATTATCTCGGCAGGCACCAGTAGCTTTCTTT; cdr3_aa: CASSGPLSRQAPVAFF
j_call: TRBJ2-2; d_call: .; v_call: TRBV2; clone_size: few; cdr3_nt: TGTGCCAGCAGCTACTCCACCGGGGAGCTGTTTTTT; cdr3_aa: CASSYSTGELFF
j_call: TRBJ2-2; d_call: TRBD1; v_call: TRBV4-1; clone_size: .; cdr3_nt: TGCGCCAGCAGACAATACTCGGGACAGGGTAACACCGGGGAGCTGTTTTTT; cdr3_aa: CASRQYSGQGNTGELFF
j_call: TRBJ2-5; d_call: .; v_call: TRBV12-5; clone_size: once; cdr3_nt: TGTGCTAGTGGTTTGGTACTCGTGGGGGGGCCAGAGACCCAGTACTTC; cdr3_aa: CASGLVLVGGPETQYF
j_call: TRBJ1-2; d_call: TRBD1; v_call: TRBV2; clone_size: .; cdr3_nt: TGTGCCAGCACAGGACAGGTGACCAACTATGGCTACACCTTC; cdr3_aa: CASTGQVTNYGYTF
j_call: TRBJ2-2; d_call: .; v_call: TRBV27; clone_size: once; cdr3_nt: TGTGCCAGCAGTTTAGCACTCCTAGCAACTGGGGAGCTGTTTTTT; cdr3_aa: CASSLALLATGELFF
j_call: TRBJ2-7; d_call: .; v_call: TRBV5-1; clone_size: .; cdr3_nt: TGCGCCAGCAGCTTGGCTGCAGGGGAATACGAGCAGTACTTC; cdr3_aa: CASSLAAGEYEQYF
j_call: TRBJ1-1; d_call: .; v_call: TRBV19; clone_size: .; cdr3_nt: TGTGCCAGTAGTATTTTGACAGGCGGCGGGAACACTGAAGCTTTCTTT; cdr3_aa: CASSILTGGGNTEAFF
j_call: TRBJ1-2; d_call: .; v_call: TRBV12-5; clone_size: .; cdr3_nt: TGTGCTAGTGGTTTGGAGACAGGCCTCTATGGCTACACCTTC; cdr3_aa: CASGLETGLYGYTF
j_call: TRBJ2-7; d_call: .; v_call: TRBV7-6; clone_size: few; cdr3_nt: TGTGCCAGCAGTCCTCGGAGGCGAGTTTACGAGCAGTACTTC; cdr3_aa: CASSPRRRVYEQYF
j_call: TRBJ2-2; d_call: .; v_call: TRBV5-1; clone_size: few; cdr3_nt: TGCGCCAGCAGCGTCTCTCGGGAGCTGTTTTTT; cdr3_aa: CASSVSRELFF
j_call: TRBJ1-5; d_call: .; v_call: TRBV6-1; clone_size: .; cdr3_nt: TGTGCCATTTCGAGCTGGGATCAGCCCCAGCATTTT; cdr3_aa: CAISSWDQPQHF
j_call: TRBJ1-3; d_call: TRBD1; v_call: TRBV19; clone_size: .; cdr3_nt: TGTGCCAGTAGTATCCTTGGGACAGCCTCTGGAAACACCATATATTTT; cdr3_aa: CASSILGTASGNTIYF
j_call: TRBJ1-6; d_call: .; v_call: TRBV4-1; clone_size: .; cdr3_nt: TGCGCCAGCAGTCTAGGGGCTAGCTCCTATAATTCACCCCTCCACTTT; cdr3_aa: CASSLGASSYNSPLHF
j_call: TRBJ2-3; d_call: TRBD2; v_call: TRBV9; clone_size: .; cdr3_nt: TGTGCCAGCAGCACGGGACTAGCGGGGGCTCTAGAACCGCAGTATTTT; cdr3_aa: CASSTGLAGALEPQYF
j_call: TRBJ2-2; d_call: .; v_call: TRBV9; clone_size: .; cdr3_nt: TGTGCCAGCAGCTCCCCTGGGGAGCTGTTTTTT; cdr3_aa: CASSSPGELFF
j_call: TRBJ2-3; d_call: .; v_call: TRBV10-3; clone_size: .; cdr3_nt: TGTGCCATCAAAACCGGGACCCTCCTCACAGATACGCAGTATTTT; cdr3_aa: CAIKTGTLLTDTQYF
j_call: TRBJ2-7; d_call: TRBD1; v_call: TRBV6-5; clone_size: .; cdr3_nt: TGTGCCAGCAGTTATGGACAGGGGGCCCCCTACGAGCAGTACTTC; cdr3_aa: CASSYGQGAPYEQYF
j_call: TRBJ2-2; d_call: TRBD2; v_call: TRBV4-2; clone_size: .; cdr3_nt: TGTGCCAGCAGCCAAGAAGCTAGCGGGGGGCTAGGCGGGGAGCTGTTTTTT; cdr3_aa: CASSQEASGGLGGELFF
j_call: TRBJ1-6; d_call: .; v_call: TRBV6-5; clone_size: .; cdr3_nt: TGTGCCAGCAGTCAGGGGTTCTATAATTCACCCCTCCACTTT; cdr3_aa: CASSQGFYNSPLHF
j_call: TRBJ1-1; d_call: .; v_call: TRBV7-2; clone_size: .; cdr3_nt: TGTGCCAGCAGCTTGTTGTCGGGCACTGAAGCTTTCTTT; cdr3_aa: CASSLLSGTEAFF
j_call: TRBJ2-7; d_call: TRBD1; v_call: TRBV27; clone_size: .; cdr3_nt: TGTGCCAGCAGTTTATTTGGACAGGGTTACGAGCAGTACTTC; cdr3_aa: CASSLFGQGYEQYF
j_call: TRBJ1-4; d_call: .; v_call: TRBV30; clone_size: few; cdr3_nt: TGTGCCTGGGCGTTAGCAACTAATGAAAAACTGTTTTTT; cdr3_aa: CAWALATNEKLFF
j_call: TRBJ1-6; d_call: .; v_call: TRBV6-5; clone_size: .; cdr3_nt: TGTGCCAGCAGTTACACGGGGGCCGGCTATAATTCACCCCTCCACTTT; cdr3_aa: CASSYTGAGYNSPLHF
j_call: TRBJ1-5; d_call: .; v_call: TRBV30; clone_size: .; cdr3_nt: TGTGCCTGGAGCAGGGGAGATATGGTCAATCAGCCCCAGCATTTT; cdr3_aa: CAWSRGDMVNQPQHF
j_call: TRBJ2-2; d_call: .; v_call: TRBV2; clone_size: few; cdr3_nt: TGTGCCAGCAGTGGTTCCTTGAACACCGGGGAGCTGTTTTTT; cdr3_aa: CASSGSLNTGELFF
j_call: TRBJ2-1; d_call: .; v_call: TRBV1; clone_size: .; cdr3_nt: TGCACCAGCAGCCAAGGTCGGTCCAGGGGTAGCAATGAGCAGTTCTTC; cdr3_aa: CTSSQGRSRGSNEQFF
j_call: TRBJ1-3; d_call: TRBD1; v_call: TRBV25-1; clone_size: .; cdr3_nt: TGTGCCAGCAGTGAATATTATAGGGGGCACTCTGGAAACACCATATATTTT; cdr3_aa: CASSEYYRGHSGNTIYF
j_call: TRBJ1-5; d_call: TRBD1; v_call: TRBV30; clone_size: few; cdr3_nt: TGTGCCTGGAGTGTGAGCAGGGGGGATCAGCCCCAGCATTTT; cdr3_aa: CAWSVSRGDQPQHF
j_call: TRBJ2-7; d_call: TRBD2; v_call: TRBV4-1; clone_size: .; cdr3_nt: TGCGCCAGCAGCCGAGGACTAGCGGGGGAATTGGGCGAGCAGTACTTC; cdr3_aa: CASSRGLAGELGEQYF
j_call: TRBJ1-5; d_call: .; v_call: TRBV5-3; clone_size: few; cdr3_nt: TGTGCCAGAAGCTATCACGGACAAAGGACCAGGGAGGGCAATCAGCCCCAGCATTTT; cdr3_aa: CARSYHGQRTREGNQPQHF
j_call: TRBJ2-5; d_call: .; v_call: TRBV19; clone_size: .; cdr3_nt: TGTGCCAGTAGTAGGGATCCGGACTCTTGGGAGACCCAGTACTTC; cdr3_aa: CASSRDPDSWETQYF
j_call: TRBJ2-1; d_call: .; v_call: TRBV6-4; clone_size: .; cdr3_nt: TGTGCCAGCACCTCAATAGGGGGGGCCCCCTACAATGAGCAGTTCTTC; cdr3_aa: CASTSIGGAPYNEQFF
j_call: TRBJ1-1; d_call: .; v_call: TRBV6-5; clone_size: few; cdr3_nt: TGTGCCAGCAGACGCCCTTTCGTGTCTGAAGCTTTCTTT; cdr3_aa: CASRRPFVSEAFF
j_call: TRBJ2-1; d_call: TRBD1; v_call: TRBV5-5; clone_size: .; cdr3_nt: TGTGCCAGCAGCTGGGGACAGGGAAGGGGCGATGAGCAGTTCTTC; cdr3_aa: CASSWGQGRGDEQFF
j_call: TRBJ2-5; d_call: TRBD2; v_call: TRBV5-1; clone_size: .; cdr3_nt: TGCGCCAGCAGCCGGACTAGCGGGGGGGCCTATCAAGAGACCCAGTACTTC; cdr3_aa: CASSRTSGGAYQETQYF
j_call: TRBJ1-1; d_call: .; v_call: TRBV20-1; clone_size: few; cdr3_nt: TGCAGTGCTAGAGATAACACTGAAGCTTTCTTT; cdr3_aa: CSARDNTEAFF
j_call: TRBJ1-2; d_call: .; v_call: TRBV30; clone_size: .; cdr3_nt: TGTGCCTGGAGTGTATTGACGGCGGCCCCTGACGGCTACACCTTC; cdr3_aa: CAWSVLTAAPDGYTF
j_call: TRBJ2-2; d_call: .; v_call: TRBV7-2; clone_size: .; cdr3_nt: TGTGCCAGCAGCCCCCGGGGCTCGAACACCGGGGAGCTGTTTTTT; cdr3_aa: CASSPRGSNTGELFF